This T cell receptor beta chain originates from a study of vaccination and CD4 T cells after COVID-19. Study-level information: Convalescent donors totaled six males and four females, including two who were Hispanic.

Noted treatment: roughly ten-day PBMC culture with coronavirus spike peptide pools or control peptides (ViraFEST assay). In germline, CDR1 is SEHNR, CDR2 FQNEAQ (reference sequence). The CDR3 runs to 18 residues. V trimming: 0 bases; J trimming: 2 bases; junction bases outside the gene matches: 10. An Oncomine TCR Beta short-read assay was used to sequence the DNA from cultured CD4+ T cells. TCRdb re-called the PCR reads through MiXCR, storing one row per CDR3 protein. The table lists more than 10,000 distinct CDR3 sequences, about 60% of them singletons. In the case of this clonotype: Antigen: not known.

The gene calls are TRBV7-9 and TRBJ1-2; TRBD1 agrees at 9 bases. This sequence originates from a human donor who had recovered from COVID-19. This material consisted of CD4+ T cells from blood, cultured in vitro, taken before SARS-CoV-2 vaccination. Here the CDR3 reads CASSLALGIQGANYGYTF. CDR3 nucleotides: TGTGCCAGCAGCTTAGCGCTCGGGATACAGGGGGCGAACTATGGCTACACCTTC.